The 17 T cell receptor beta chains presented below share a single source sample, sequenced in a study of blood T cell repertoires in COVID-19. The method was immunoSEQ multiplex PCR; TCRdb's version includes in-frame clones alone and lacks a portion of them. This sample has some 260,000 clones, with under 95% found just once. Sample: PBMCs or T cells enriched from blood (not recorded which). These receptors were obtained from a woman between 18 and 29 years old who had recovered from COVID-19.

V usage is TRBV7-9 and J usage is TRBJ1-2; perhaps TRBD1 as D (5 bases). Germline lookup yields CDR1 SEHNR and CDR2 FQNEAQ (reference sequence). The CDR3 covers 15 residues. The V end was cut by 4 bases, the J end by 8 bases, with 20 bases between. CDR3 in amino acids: CASSSTGQGPEGYTF. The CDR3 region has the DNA TGTGCCAGCAGCTCAACGGGCCAGGGCCCCGAGGGCTACACCTTC.

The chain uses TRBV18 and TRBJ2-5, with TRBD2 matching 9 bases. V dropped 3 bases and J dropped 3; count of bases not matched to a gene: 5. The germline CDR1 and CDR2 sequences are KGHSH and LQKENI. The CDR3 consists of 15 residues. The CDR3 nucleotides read TGTGCCAGCTCACCTCCGGCTAGCGGGAAAGAGACCCAGTACTTC. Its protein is CASSPPASGKETQYF.

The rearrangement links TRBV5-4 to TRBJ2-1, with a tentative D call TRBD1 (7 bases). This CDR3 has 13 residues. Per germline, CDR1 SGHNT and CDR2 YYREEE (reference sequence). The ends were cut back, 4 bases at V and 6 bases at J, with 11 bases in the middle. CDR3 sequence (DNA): TGTGCCAGCAGCCTTCAGGGGGGCAATGAGCAGTTCTTC. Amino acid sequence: CASSLQGGNEQFF.

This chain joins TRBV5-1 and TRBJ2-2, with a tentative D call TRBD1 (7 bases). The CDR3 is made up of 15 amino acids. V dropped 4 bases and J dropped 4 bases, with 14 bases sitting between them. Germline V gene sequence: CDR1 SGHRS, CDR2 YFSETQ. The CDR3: CASSARQGGTGELFF. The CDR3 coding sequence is TGCGCCAGCAGCGCGAGACAGGGAGGCACCGGGGAGCTGTTTTTT.

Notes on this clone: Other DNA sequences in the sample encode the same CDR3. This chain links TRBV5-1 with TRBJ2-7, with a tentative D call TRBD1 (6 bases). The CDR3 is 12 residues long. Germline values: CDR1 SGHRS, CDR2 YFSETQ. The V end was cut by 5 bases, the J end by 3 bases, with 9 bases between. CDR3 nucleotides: TGCGCCAGCAGTTCGGACAGCTACGAGCAGTACTTC. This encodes CASSSDSYEQYF.

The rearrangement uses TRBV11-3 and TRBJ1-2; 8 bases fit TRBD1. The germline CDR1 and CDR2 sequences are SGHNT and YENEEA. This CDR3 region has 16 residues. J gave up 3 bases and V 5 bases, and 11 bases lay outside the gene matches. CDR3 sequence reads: CASSTADRGFDYGYTF. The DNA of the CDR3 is TGTGCCAGCAGCACGGCAGACAGGGGATTTGACTATGGCTACACCTTC.

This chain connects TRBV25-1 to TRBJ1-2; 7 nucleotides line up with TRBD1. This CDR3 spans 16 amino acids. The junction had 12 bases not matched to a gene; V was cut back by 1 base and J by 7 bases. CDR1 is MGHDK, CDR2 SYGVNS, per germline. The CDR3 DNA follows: TGTGCCAGCAGTGAATTTGTCGGGACAGAATATGGTGGCTACACCTTC. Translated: CASSEFVGTEYGGYTF.

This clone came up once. In DNA, the CDR3 is TGCGCCAGCAGCCAAGATTTTGGGACAGCCTATGGCTACACCTTC. Translation: CASSQDFGTAYGYTF. The J gene is TRBJ1-2, the V gene TRBV4-1; 7 bases map to TRBD1. Germline V gene data show CDR1 as MGHRA and CDR2 as YSYEKL. The CDR3 is 15 amino acids. J gave up 4 bases and V 0 bases, and 5 bases lay outside the gene matches.

CDR3 nucleotide sequence: TGTGCCAGCAGTGCCGGTCGGCCCCAGCATTTT. Encoded protein: CASSAGRPQHF. The rearrangement links TRBV6-6 to TRBJ1-5, with D unclear. V shed 5 bases and J shed 9 bases, with 8 bases lying between them. The germline V gene encodes CDR1 MNHNY and CDR2 SVGAGI (reference sequence). There are 11 residues in the CDR3.

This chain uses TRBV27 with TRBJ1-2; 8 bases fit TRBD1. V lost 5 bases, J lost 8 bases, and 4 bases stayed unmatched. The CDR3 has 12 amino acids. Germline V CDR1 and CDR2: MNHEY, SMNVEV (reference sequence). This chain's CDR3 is CASSLTGEGYTF. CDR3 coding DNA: TGTGCCAGCAGTCTGACAGGGGAAGGCTACACCTTC.

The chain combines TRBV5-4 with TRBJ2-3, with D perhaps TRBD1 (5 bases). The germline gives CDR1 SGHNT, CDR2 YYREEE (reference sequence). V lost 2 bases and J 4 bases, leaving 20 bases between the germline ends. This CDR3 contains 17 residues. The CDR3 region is CASSFGFTGKGADTQYF. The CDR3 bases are TGTGCCAGCAGCTTCGGTTTCACTGGAAAAGGGGCAGATACGCAGTATTTT.

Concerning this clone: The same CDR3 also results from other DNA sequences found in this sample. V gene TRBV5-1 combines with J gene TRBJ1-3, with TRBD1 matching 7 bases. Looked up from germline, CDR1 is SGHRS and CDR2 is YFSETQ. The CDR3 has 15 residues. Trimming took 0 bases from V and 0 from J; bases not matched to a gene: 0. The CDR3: CASSLDRGSGNTIYF. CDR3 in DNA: TGCGCCAGCAGCTTGGACAGGGGCTCTGGAAACACCATATATTTT.

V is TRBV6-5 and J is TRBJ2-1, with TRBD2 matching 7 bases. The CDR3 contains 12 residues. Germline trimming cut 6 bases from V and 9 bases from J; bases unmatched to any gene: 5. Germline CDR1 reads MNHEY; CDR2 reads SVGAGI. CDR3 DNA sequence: TGTGCCAGCAGCCACCTAGCGGTTGAGCAGTTCTTC. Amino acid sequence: CASSHLAVEQFF.

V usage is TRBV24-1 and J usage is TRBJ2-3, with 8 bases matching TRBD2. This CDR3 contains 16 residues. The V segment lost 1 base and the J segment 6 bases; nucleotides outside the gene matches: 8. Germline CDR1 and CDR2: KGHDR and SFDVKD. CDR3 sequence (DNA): TGTGCCACCAGTGATTTTGATCTCCGGGGGGGGGATACGCAGTATTTT. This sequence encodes CATSDFDLRGGDTQYF.

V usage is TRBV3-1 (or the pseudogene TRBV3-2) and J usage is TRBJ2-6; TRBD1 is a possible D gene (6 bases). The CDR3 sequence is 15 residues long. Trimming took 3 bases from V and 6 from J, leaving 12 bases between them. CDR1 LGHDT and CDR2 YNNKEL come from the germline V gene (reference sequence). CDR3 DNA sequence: TGTGCCAGCAGCCAGGGGGCGATCGAGGCCAACGTCCTGACTTTC. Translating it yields CASSQGAIEANVLTF.

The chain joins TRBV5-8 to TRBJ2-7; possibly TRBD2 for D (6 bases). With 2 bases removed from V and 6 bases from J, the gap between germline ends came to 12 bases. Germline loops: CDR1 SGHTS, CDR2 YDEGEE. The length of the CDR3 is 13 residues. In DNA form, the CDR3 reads TGTGCCAGCAGCTTACGGGACTTATCCGAGCAGTACTTC. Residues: CASSLRDLSEQYF.

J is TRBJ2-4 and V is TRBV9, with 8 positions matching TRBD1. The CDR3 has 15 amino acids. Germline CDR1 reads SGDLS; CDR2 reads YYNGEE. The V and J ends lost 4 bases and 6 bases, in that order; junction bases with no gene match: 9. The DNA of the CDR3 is TGTGCCAGCAGCCCCGGGACAGGTGAGGGAAACATTCAGTACTTC. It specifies CASSPGTGEGNIQYF.